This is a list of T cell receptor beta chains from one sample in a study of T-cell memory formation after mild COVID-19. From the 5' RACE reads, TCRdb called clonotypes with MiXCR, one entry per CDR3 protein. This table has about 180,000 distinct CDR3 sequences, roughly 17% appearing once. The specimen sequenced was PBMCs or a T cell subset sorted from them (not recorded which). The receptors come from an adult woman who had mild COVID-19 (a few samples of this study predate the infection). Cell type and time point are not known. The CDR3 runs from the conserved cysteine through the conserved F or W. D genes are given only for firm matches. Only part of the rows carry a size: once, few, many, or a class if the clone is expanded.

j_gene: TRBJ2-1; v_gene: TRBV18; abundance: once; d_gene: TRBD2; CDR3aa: CASSPSGLVAGYNEQFF; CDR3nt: TGTGCCAGCTCACCTTCCGGTTTAGTAGCGGGGTACAATGAGCAGTTCTTC
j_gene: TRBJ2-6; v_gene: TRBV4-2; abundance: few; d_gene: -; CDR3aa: CASSQTRSSGANVLTF; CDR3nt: TGTGCCAGCAGCCAAACCAGGAGCTCTGGGGCCAACGTCCTGACTTTC
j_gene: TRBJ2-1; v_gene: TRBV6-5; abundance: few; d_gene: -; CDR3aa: CASSYSRILGDEQFF; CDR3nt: TGTGCCAGCAGTTACTCAAGGATTCTAGGGGATGAGCAGTTCTTC
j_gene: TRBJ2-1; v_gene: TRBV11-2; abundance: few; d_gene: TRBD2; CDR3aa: CASSLAWSSGYEYEQFF; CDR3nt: TGTGCCAGCAGCTTAGCTTGGAGTAGCGGGTACGAATATGAGCAGTTCTTC
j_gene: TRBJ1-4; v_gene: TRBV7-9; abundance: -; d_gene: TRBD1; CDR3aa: CASSPMSGGTEKLFF; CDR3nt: TGTGCCAGCAGCCCTATGTCAGGGGGCACTGAAAAACTGTTTTTT
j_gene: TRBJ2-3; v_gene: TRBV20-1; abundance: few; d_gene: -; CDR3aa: CSLGKQRASDTQYF; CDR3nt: TGCAGCCTGGGAAAACAAAGGGCCTCAGATACGCAGTATTTT
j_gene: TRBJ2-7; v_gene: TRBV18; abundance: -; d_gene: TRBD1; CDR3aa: CASSPGTAYEQYF; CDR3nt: TGTGCCAGCTCACCAGGGACAGCCTACGAGCAGTACTTC
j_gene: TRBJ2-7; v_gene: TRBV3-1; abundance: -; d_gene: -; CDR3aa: CASSPHPGGTYEQYF; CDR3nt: TGTGCCAGCAGCCCCCACCCCGGCGGGACCTACGAGCAGTACTTC
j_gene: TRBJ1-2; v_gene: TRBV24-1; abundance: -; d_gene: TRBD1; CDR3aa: CATSDHSTGGNGYTF; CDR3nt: TGTGCCACCAGTGATCATTCGACAGGGGGAAATGGCTACACCTTC
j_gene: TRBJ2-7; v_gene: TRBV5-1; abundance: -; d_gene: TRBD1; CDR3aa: CASTRQGAAYEQYF; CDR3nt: TGCGCCAGCACCAGACAGGGGGCGGCCTACGAGCAGTACTTC
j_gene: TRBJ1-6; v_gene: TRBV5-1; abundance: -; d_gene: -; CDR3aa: CASSLDGSPPSPLHF; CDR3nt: TGCGCCAGCAGCTTGGACGGATCTCCCCCTTCACCCCTCCACTTT
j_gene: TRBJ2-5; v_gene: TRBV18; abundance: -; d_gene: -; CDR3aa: CASSESSVGTQYF; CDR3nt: TGTGCCAGCTCAGAATCTAGCGTCGGGACCCAGTACTTC
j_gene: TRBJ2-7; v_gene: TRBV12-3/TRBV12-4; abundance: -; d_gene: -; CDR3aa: CASSNGEYYEQYF; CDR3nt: TGTGCCAGCAGTAACGGAGAGTACTACGAGCAGTACTTC
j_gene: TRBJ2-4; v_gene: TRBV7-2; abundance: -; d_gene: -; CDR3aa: CASSLAQGGRGIQYF; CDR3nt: TGTGCCAGCAGCTTAGCGCAAGGGGGGCGCGGCATTCAGTACTTC
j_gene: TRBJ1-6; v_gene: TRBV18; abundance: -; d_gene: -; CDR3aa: CASSPSSGNQYSPLHF; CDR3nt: TGTGCCAGCTCACCTAGCTCCGGGAATCAGTATTCACCCCTCCACTTT
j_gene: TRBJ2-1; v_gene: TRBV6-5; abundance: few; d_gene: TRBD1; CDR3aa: CASSVTGGGEQFF; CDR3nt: TGTGCCAGCAGCGTCACAGGGGGCGGTGAGCAGTTCTTC
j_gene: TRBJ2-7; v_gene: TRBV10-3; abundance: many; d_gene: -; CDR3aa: CAISESGQSYEQYF; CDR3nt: TGTGCCATCAGTGAGTCCGGACAGAGTTACGAGCAGTACTTC
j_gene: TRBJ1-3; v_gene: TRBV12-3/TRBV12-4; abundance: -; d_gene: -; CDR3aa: CASSSRTKAGNTIYF; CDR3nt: TGTGCCAGCAGTTCACGGACTAAGGCGGGAAACACCATATATTTT
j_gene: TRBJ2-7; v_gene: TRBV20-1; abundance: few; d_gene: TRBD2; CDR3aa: CSARDGAGAFNEQYF; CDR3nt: TGCAGTGCTAGAGACGGGGCGGGAGCCTTCAACGAGCAGTACTTC
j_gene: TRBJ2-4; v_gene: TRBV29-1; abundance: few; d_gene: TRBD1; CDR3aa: CSVVRGQGKNIQYF; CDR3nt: TGCAGCGTTGTCCGGGGACAGGGAAAAAACATTCAGTACTTC
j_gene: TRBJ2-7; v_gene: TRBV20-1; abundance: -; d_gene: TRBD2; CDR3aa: CSARDGRAPYEQYF; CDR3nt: TGCAGTGCTAGAGACGGGAGGGCCCCCTACGAGCAGTACTTC
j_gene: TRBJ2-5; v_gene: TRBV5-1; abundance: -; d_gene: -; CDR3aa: CASSPIDRQETQYF; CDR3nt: TGCGCCAGCAGCCCGATTGACAGACAAGAGACCCAGTACTTC
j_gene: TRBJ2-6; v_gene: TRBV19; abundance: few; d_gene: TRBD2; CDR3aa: CASRPVGTSGSGANVLTF; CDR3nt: TGTGCCAGTAGGCCCGTGGGGACTAGCGGATCTGGGGCCAACGTCCTGACTTTC
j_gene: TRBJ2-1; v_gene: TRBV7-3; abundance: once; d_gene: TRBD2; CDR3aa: CASSLRTSGTYNEQFF; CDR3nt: TGTGCCAGCAGCCTCAGGACTAGCGGGACTTACAATGAGCAGTTCTTC
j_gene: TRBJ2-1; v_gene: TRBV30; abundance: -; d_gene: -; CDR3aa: CAWEPGARSSYNEQFF; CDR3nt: TGTGCCTGGGAGCCAGGGGCCAGAAGCTCCTACAATGAGCAGTTCTTC
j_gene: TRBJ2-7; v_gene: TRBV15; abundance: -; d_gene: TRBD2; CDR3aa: CATSKGLAGIYEQYF; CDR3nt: TGTGCCACCAGCAAAGGACTAGCGGGGATTTACGAGCAGTACTTC
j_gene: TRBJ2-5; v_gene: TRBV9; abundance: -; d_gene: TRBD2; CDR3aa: CASSGISSGKETQYF; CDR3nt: TGTGCCAGCAGCGGGATTTCTAGCGGGAAAGAGACCCAGTACTTC
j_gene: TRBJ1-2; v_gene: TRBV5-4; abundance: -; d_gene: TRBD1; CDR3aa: CASSLWTGDAYGYTF; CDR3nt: TGTGCCAGCAGCCTTTGGACAGGGGACGCCTATGGCTACACCTTC
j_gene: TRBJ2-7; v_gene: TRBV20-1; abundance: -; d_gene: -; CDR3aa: CSARDFSYEQYF; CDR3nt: TGCAGTGCGCGGGACTTCTCCTACGAGCAGTACTTC
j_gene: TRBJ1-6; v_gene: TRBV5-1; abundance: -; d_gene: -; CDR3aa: CASSFNRDSPLHF; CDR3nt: TGCGCCAGCAGCTTTAACAGGGACTCACCCCTCCACTTT
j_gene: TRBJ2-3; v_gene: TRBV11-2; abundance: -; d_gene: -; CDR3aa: CASSLDRRQGTQYF; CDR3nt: TGTGCCAGCAGCTTAGATAGGAGGCAGGGTACGCAGTATTTT
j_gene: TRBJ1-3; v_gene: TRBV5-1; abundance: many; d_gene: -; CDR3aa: CASSLGDRTHSGNTIYF; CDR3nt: TGCGCCAGCAGCTTGGGAGACAGGACTCACTCTGGAAACACCATATATTTT
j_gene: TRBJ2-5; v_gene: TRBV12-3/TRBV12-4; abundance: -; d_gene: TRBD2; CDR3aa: CASSLVGRVPGETQYF; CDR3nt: TGTGCCAGCAGTTTAGTCGGGAGGGTGCCGGGGGAGACCCAGTACTTC
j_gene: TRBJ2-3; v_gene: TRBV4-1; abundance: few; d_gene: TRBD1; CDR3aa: CASSLLDRGKQTDTQYF; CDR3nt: TGCGCCAGCAGCCTATTAGACAGGGGAAAACAGACAGATACGCAGTATTTT
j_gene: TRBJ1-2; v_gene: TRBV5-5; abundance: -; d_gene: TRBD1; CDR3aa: CASSLTPGQVEFYGYTF; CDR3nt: TGTGCCAGCAGCTTAACGCCGGGACAGGTTGAGTTCTATGGCTACACCTTC
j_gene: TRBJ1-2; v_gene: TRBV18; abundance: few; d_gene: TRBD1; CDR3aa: CASSPDREAGYTF; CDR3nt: TGTGCCAGCTCACCGGACAGGGAGGCTGGCTACACCTTC
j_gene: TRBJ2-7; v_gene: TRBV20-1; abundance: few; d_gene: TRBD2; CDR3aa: CSAPRGSGGGKYEQYF; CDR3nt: TGCAGTGCGCCCCGGGGAAGCGGGGGGGGAAAGTACGAGCAGTACTTC
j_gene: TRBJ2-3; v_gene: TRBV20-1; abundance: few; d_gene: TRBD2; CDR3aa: CSARFSGGAPDTQYF; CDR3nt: TGCAGTGCTAGATTTAGCGGGGGGGCCCCAGATACGCAGTATTTT
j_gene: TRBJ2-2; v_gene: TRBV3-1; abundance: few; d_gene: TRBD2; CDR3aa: CASSQGLAGSGELFF; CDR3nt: TGTGCCAGCAGCCAAGGACTAGCCGGATCCGGGGAGCTGTTTTTT
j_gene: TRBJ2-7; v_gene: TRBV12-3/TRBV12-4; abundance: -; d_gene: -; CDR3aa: CASRLTGMHEQYF; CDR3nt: TGTGCCAGCCGTCTAACAGGGATGCACGAGCAGTACTTC
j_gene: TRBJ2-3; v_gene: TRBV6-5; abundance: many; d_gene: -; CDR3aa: CASSSRDIADTQYF; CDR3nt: TGTGCCAGCAGTTCCCGGGACATCGCAGATACGCAGTATTTT
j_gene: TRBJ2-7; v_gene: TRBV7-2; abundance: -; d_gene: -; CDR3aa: CASSLDGPGKQYF; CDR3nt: TGTGCCAGCAGCTTAGATGGTCCCGGGAAGCAGTACTTC
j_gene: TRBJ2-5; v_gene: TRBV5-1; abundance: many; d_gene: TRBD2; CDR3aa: CASSSKRGGRETQYF; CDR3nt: TGCGCCAGCAGCTCCAAGCGGGGGGGACGAGAGACCCAGTACTTC
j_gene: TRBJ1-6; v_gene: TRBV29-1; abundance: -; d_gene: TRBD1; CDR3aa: CSVGQGAGSPLHF; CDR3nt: TGCAGCGTCGGACAGGGGGCAGGTTCACCCCTCCACTTT
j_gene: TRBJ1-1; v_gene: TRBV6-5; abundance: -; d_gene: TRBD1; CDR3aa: CASSRGTGGARAFF; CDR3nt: TGTGCCAGCAGCCGCGGGACAGGGGGCGCGAGGGCTTTCTTT
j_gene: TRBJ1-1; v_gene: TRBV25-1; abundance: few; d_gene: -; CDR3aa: CASSEWDEAFF; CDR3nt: TGTGCCAGCAGTGAATGGGATGAAGCTTTCTTT
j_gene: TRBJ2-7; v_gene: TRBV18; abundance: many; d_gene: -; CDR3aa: CASHQGSPYEQYF; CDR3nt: TGTGCCAGCCATCAGGGCTCTCCCTACGAGCAGTACTTC
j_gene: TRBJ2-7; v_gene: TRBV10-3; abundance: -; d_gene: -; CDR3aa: CAISEVAVTYEQYF; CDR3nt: TGTGCCATCAGTGAGGTAGCGGTAACCTACGAGCAGTACTTC